This T cell receptor (beta chain) was captured by sequencing in a study of cytomegalovirus exposure and HLA in healthy donors. Whole-study context: The platform used for the 110 or so validation repertoires matched that of the approximately 710 first-cohort repertoires, a later analysis reported. Regarding the study as a whole: A subsequent analysis found that TCR clusters from the first cohort also tended to co-occur in the 120 validation repertoires, with 90% to 95% of cluster scores above 0. Researchers reported that three CMV-associated chains were confirmed in vitro as CMV antigen-specific.

This table comes from immunoSEQ multiplex PCR, and its TCRdb copy is limited to in-frame clones, with some not included. The sample includes about 360,000 clones, roughly 89% seen only once; the top ten take 0.65% to 0.95%. Details on this clone: The target antigen is unknown.

CDR3 length equals 17 residues. Germline loops: CDR1 SEHNR, CDR2 FQNEAQ (reference sequence). J gave up 6 bases and V 2 bases, and 15 bases lay outside the gene matches. The source is a woman aged 18-29 years in good health and CMV-seronegative. Sequencing was done on a sample of PBMCs. The genes are TRBV7-9 and TRBJ2-7, with 8 bases that match TRBD2. This CDR3 reads CASSLLGTGGGHGEQYF. The CDR3 DNA reads as TGTGCCAGCAGCTTACTTGGGACGGGAGGGGGACATGGCGAGCAGTACTTC.